These T cell receptor beta chains were read from a single sample in a study of T cell repertoires in cytomegalovirus infection. TCRdb re-analysed the reads in MiXCR, keeping a single row per CDR3 protein. Of 350,000 to 550,000 distinct CDR3 sequences listed, roughly 31% are singletons. Sequencing was performed on PBMCs. These receptors all come from a human donor in good health (CMV status not recorded). Some clones in this sample may be carry-over from other donors' samples. Each CDR3 is given with its conserved first and last residue. D genes are given only for firm matches. Rows may omit the clone size; those that give it use once, few, many or a size class.

V	D	size	J	CDR3	DNA
TRBV19	NA	once	TRBJ1-5	CACSIRGGDQPQHF	TGTGCCTGTAGTATACGGGGAGGAGATCAGCCCCAGCATTTT
TRBV4-1	NA	NA	TRBJ2-2	CASSQDTRGWGELFF	TGCGCCAGCAGCCAAGACACCCGGGGATGGGGGGAGCTGTTTTTT
TRBV12-3/TRBV12-4	NA	NA	TRBJ1-2	CASSPPGSGFFYGYTF	TGTGCCAGCAGTCCACCCGGTTCGGGGTTTTTCTATGGCTACACCTTC
TRBV7-9	NA	NA	TRBJ1-5	CASSLDPGNGGGSNQPQHF	TGTGCCAGCAGCTTAGACCCCGGGAACGGAGGAGGGAGCAATCAGCCCCAGCATTTT
TRBV3-1	NA	NA	TRBJ2-1	CASSNPASGTFYNEQFF	TGTGCCAGCAGCAATCCCGCCTCCGGGACATTCTACAATGAGCAGTTCTTC
TRBV25-1	NA	NA	TRBJ1-2	CASRETKGGGYTF	TGTGCCAGCAGGGAAACCAAGGGGGGAGGCTACACCTTC
TRBV7-6	NA	few	TRBJ2-3	CASSLPRTPSTDTQYF	TGTGCCAGCAGCTTACCCCGTACCCCATCCACAGATACGCAGTATTTT
TRBV20-1	NA	many	TRBJ1-5	CSASSGRPTSNQPQHF	TGCAGTGCTAGTTCCGGACGGCCGACGTCCAATCAGCCCCAGCATTTT
TRBV20-1	TRBD1	NA	TRBJ1-5	CSSRATGGRSNQPQHF	TGCAGTTCTAGAGCGACAGGGGGACGGAGCAATCAGCCCCAGCATTTT
TRBV4-1	NA	few	TRBJ1-3	CASSQGRASSRNTIYF	TGCGCCAGCAGCCAAGGTCGGGCGTCCTCTAGAAACACCATATATTTT
TRBV19	NA	NA	TRBJ2-7	CAISEQGDEQYF	TGTGCCATTAGTGAACAGGGAGACGAGCAGTACTTC
TRBV6-9	NA	NA	TRBJ1-6	CASSYRLNSPLHF	TGTGCCAGCAGCTACCGACTTAATTCACCCCTCCACTTT
TRBV7-2	NA	NA	TRBJ2-5	CASSLGRGRDETQSF	TGTGCCAGCAGCTTAGGCAGGGGGAGGGACGAGACCCAGTCCTTC
TRBV7-2	NA	many	TRBJ1-2	CASSPGRGRNYGYTF	TGTGCCAGCAGCCCTGGGCGGGGGCGGAACTATGGCTACACCTTC
TRBV7-8	NA	NA	TRBJ2-7	CASSLAATGSGEQYF	TGTGCCAGCAGCTTAGCGGCAACAGGGTCGGGAGAGCAGTACTTC
TRBV2	TRBD1	few	TRBJ2-1	CASSPGTGRTLGNEQFF	TGTGCCAGCAGTCCCGGGACAGGGAGGACCTTGGGCAATGAGCAGTTCTTC
TRBV6-5	NA	many	TRBJ1-2	CASTRTTPVSSGYTF	TGTGCCAGCACAAGAACAACACCCGTATCAAGTGGCTACACCTTC
TRBV19	TRBD1	NA	TRBJ1-5	CASSGDWTGGRQPQHF	TGTGCCAGTAGTGGCGATTGGACAGGGGGCCGACAGCCCCAGCATTTT
TRBV2	NA	few	TRBJ2-7	CASSQTQGFSYEQYF	TGTGCCAGCAGCCAAACACAGGGATTCTCCTACGAGCAGTACTTC
TRBV12-3/TRBV12-4	NA	few	TRBJ2-7	CASSLVNTKISYEQYF	TGTGCCAGCAGTTTAGTAAACACGAAGATCTCCTACGAGCAGTACTTC
TRBV28	NA	few	TRBJ1-1	CASSLWDGEAFF	TGTGCCAGCAGTTTGTGGGACGGCGAAGCTTTCTTT
TRBV20-1	NA	NA	TRBJ2-1	CSAKDRTPYNEQFF	TGCAGTGCTAAGGACCGAACCCCCTACAATGAGCAGTTCTTC
TRBV7-8	NA	many	TRBJ2-3	CASSYTIERDTQYF	TGTGCCAGCAGCTATACAATAGAGCGAGATACGCAGTATTTT
TRBV5-1	NA	NA	TRBJ1-1	CASSLGSQRRNTEAFF	TGCGCCAGCAGCTTGGGTAGTCAGCGGAGGAACACTGAAGCTTTCTTT
TRBV12-3/TRBV12-4	TRBD1	NA	TRBJ1-1	CASSPGGGEAFF	TGTGCCAGCAGCCCAGGGGGTGGTGAAGCTTTCTTT
TRBV7-6	NA	few	TRBJ2-5	CASSPTRETQYF	TGTGCCAGCAGCCCAACGAGGGAGACCCAGTACTTC
TRBV7-8	NA	many	TRBJ1-5	CASHPKREVGQPQHF	TGTGCCAGCCATCCGAAGAGGGAGGTTGGTCAGCCCCAGCATTTT
TRBV20-1	TRBD2	NA	TRBJ2-7	CSAPGDPGGRYEQYF	TGCAGCGCCCCTGGCGATCCGGGGGGGCGGTACGAGCAGTACTTC
TRBV6-2/TRBV6-3	NA	NA	TRBJ2-3	CASSYDFPLTDTQYF	TGTGCCAGCAGTTACGACTTCCCTCTCACAGATACGCAGTATTTT
TRBV5-1	TRBD2	NA	TRBJ2-5	CASRPGLARETQYF	TGCGCCAGCCGCCCAGGACTAGCGAGGGAGACCCAGTACTTC
TRBV2	NA	few	TRBJ2-2	CASKGTKLNGELFF	TGTGCCAGCAAGGGGACCAAGCTTAACGGGGAGCTGTTTTTT
TRBV28	NA	few	TRBJ2-5	CASSLNHGGTQYF	TGTGCCAGCAGTTTGAACCACGGAGGCACCCAGTACTTC
TRBV6-2/TRBV6-3	NA	NA	TRBJ2-5	CASSYSGQGLKETQYF	TGTGCCAGCAGTTACAGTGGACAGGGACTAAAAGAGACCCAGTACTTC
TRBV30	TRBD2	NA	TRBJ2-1	CAWSGGRGGYNEQFF	TGTGCCTGGAGTGGCGGGCGGGGGGGGTACAATGAGCAGTTCTTC
TRBV2	TRBD1	few	TRBJ2-7	CASSSGTAIYEQYF	TGTGCCAGCAGCTCCGGGACAGCGATCTACGAGCAGTACTTC
TRBV6-5	NA	NA	TRBJ2-3	CASSRTHEKIAYTQYF	TGTGCCAGCAGTCGCACTCATGAAAAGATAGCGTATACGCAGTATTTT
TRBV7-3	TRBD2	few	TRBJ2-1	CASSLMRGVDNEQFF	TGTGCCAGCAGCTTAATGCGGGGGGTTGACAATGAGCAGTTCTTC
TRBV5-6	NA	NA	TRBJ2-3	CASSFPGTSTDTQYF	TGTGCCAGCAGCTTCCCCGGGACTAGCACAGATACGCAGTATTTT
TRBV6-1	NA	few	TRBJ2-3	CASRAEQGTPTDTQYF	TGTGCCAGCAGGGCCGAACAGGGAACTCCCACAGATACGCAGTATTTT
TRBV20-1	TRBD2	NA	TRBJ2-3	CSASREGTDTQYF	TGCAGTGCTAGCCGGGAGGGGACTGATACGCAGTATTTT
TRBV4-1	NA	many	TRBJ2-7	CASSQGPDLAGSCEQYF	TGCGCCAGCAGCCAAGGTCCGGACTTAGCTGGGTCGTGCGAGCAGTACTTC
TRBV27	TRBD1	NA	TRBJ1-2	CASRPLDRPYGYTF	TGTGCCAGCAGACCTCTGGACAGGCCGTATGGCTACACCTTC
TRBV4-1	NA	NA	TRBJ2-7	CASSQKFSSPYEQYF	TGCGCCAGCAGCCAGAAGTTCTCCTCCCCCTACGAGCAGTACTTC
TRBV2	TRBD1	NA	TRBJ1-2	CASRLGETGLDTF	TGTGCCAGCCGCCTCGGGGAGACAGGGCTCGACACCTTC
TRBV7-2	TRBD1	NA	TRBJ2-2	CARSLQGQVSIPGELFF	TGTGCCAGAAGCTTACAGGGGCAGGTGAGCATCCCCGGGGAGCTGTTTTTT
TRBV25-1	NA	once	TRBJ2-1	CASRLEAQFF	TGTGCCAGCCGACTGGAGGCGCAGTTCTTC
TRBV15	NA	NA	TRBJ2-7	CATSTSGGSYEQYF	TGTGCCACCAGCACGTCCGGGGGCTCCTACGAGCAGTACTTC
TRBV7-3	TRBD1	few	TRBJ2-3	CASSLTGGTTDTQYF	TGTGCCAGCAGCTTAACAGGGGGCACCACAGATACGCAGTATTTT
TRBV2	NA	few	TRBJ2-7	CASSEGTGYDEQYF	TGTGCCAGCAGTGAGGGAACAGGGTATGACGAGCAGTACTTC
TRBV12-3/TRBV12-4	NA	NA	TRBJ2-5	CASSLIAQGRETQYF	TGTGCCAGCAGTTTAATCGCACAGGGACGAGAGACCCAGTACTTC
TRBV7-2	NA	many	TRBJ1-4	CASSLDSINEKLFF	TGTGCCAGCAGCTTAGACAGTATTAATGAAAAACTGTTTTTT
TRBV28	NA	few	TRBJ1-4	CASSLALVREKLFF	TGTGCCAGCAGTTTGGCCTTGGTGAGGGAAAAACTGTTTTTT
TRBV4-2	NA	many	TRBJ1-4	CASSRGLQGEKLFF	TGTGCCAGCAGCCGGGGTCTCCAAGGGGAAAAACTGTTTTTT
TRBV28	NA	NA	TRBJ2-5	CASSLRAGGAETQYF	TGTGCCAGCAGTTTAAGGGCTGGAGGGGCAGAGACCCAGTACTTC
TRBV19	NA	many	TRBJ1-5	CASSILEFSQPQHF	TGTGCCAGTAGTATTCTGGAGTTTTCGCAACCCCAGCATTTT
TRBV7-9	NA	NA	TRBJ1-1	CVSSRTSQEAFF	TGTGTCAGCAGCCGGACATCTCAGGAAGCTTTCTTT
TRBV28	NA	NA	TRBJ2-5	CASSLREARVRETQYF	TGTGCCAGCAGTTTAAGGGAGGCGAGGGTCCGAGAGACCCAGTACTTC
TRBV28	TRBD2	few	TRBJ2-2	CASSLTSGPTGELFF	TGTGCCAGCAGTTTGACTAGCGGACCCACCGGGGAGCTGTTTTTT